A selection of T cell receptor beta chains follows, all from one sample in a study of PD-1 blockade in classical Hodgkin lymphoma. Only in-frame clones appear in the TCRdb table, and some are missing; sequencing was by immunoSEQ multiplex PCR. The top ten clones hold 0.35% of a sample with 29,000 or so clones, roughly 90% of them seen once. The sequencing input was CD4+ T cells from blood. These TCRs come from a human donor with classical Hodgkin lymphoma. The CDR3 runs from the conserved cysteine through the conserved F or W. A D gene is named only where the DNA matches it firmly. Clone size is given for some rows only: seen once, a few or many times, or a class if the clone is expanded.

>.|TRBV9|TRBJ2-1|.
CASSVGGRGEQFF
TGTGCCAGCAGCGTAGGAGGGCGGGGTGAGCAGTTCTTC
>TRBD2|TRBV11-2|TRBJ2-5|.
CASSSPPGLAGVGETQYF
TGTGCCAGCAGCTCCCCTCCCGGACTAGCGGGAGTCGGGGAGACCCAGTACTTC
>.|TRBV7-5|TRBJ2-1|.
CARRVEFGEQFF
TGTGCCAGAAGAGTAGAGTTTGGTGAGCAGTTCTTC
>.|TRBV5-6|TRBJ2-7|.
CASGVDRYEQYF
TGTGCCTCAGGGGTGGATCGGTACGAGCAGTACTTC
>TRBD2|TRBV15|TRBJ2-1|.
CATSRDRAGGIEQFF
TGTGCCACCAGCAGAGATCGCGCGGGAGGGATAGAGCAGTTCTTC
>TRBD1|TRBV29-1|TRBJ2-7|.
CSVRRTGEGSEQYF
TGCAGCGTCCGAAGGACAGGGGAGGGTTCCGAGCAGTACTTC
>TRBD2|TRBV2|TRBJ2-1|.
CASSGGLAGGPYEQFF
TGTGCCAGCAGTGGGGGACTAGCGGGAGGGCCCTATGAGCAGTTCTTC
>.|TRBV7-9|TRBJ2-7|.
CASSPSGLSYEQYF
TGTGCCAGCAGCCCGTCGGGGCTATCCTACGAGCAGTACTTC
>.|TRBV18|TRBJ1-1|.
CASSLRTSGTEAFF
TGTGCCAGCTCACTAAGGACCAGCGGCACTGAAGCTTTCTTT
>TRBD1|TRBV28|TRBJ2-7|.
CASTRGDSPYEQYF
TGTGCCAGCACTCGTGGGGACAGCCCCTACGAGCAGTACTTC
>.|TRBV7-2|TRBJ2-7|.
CASSRDWSSYEQYF
TGTGCCAGCAGTCGGGACTGGAGCTCCTACGAGCAGTACTTC
>.|TRBV2|TRBJ2-1|.
CASSESQFVGGEQFF
TGTGCCAGCAGTGAATCTCAGTTTGTTGGCGGTGAGCAGTTCTTC
>.|TRBV29-1|TRBJ1-3|.
CSKKQAPDGNTIYF
TGCAGCAAAAAACAGGCCCCTGATGGGAACACCATATATTTT
>.|TRBV30|TRBJ2-2|.
CAWSVNRFSNTGELFF
TGTGCCTGGAGTGTAAACAGATTTTCGAACACCGGGGAGCTGTTTTTT
>TRBD2|TRBV19|TRBJ2-7|.
CASSISSGSGYEQYF
TGTGCCAGTAGTATATCTAGCGGGAGCGGCTACGAGCAGTACTTC
>.|TRBV4-3|TRBJ2-6|.
CASSQVRLIVSGANVLTF
TGCGCCAGCAGCCAAGTACGGTTGATAGTCTCTGGGGCCAACGTCCTGACTTTC
>.|TRBV27|TRBJ2-7|.
CASSLTSGRVGSYEQYF
TGTGCCAGCAGCCTAACTTCGGGGCGGGTCGGATCCTACGAGCAGTACTTC
>TRBD1|TRBV5-1|TRBJ1-1|once
CASSLQGAGTEAFF
TGCGCCAGCAGCTTGCAGGGGGCCGGGACTGAAGCTTTCTTT
>.|TRBV2|TRBJ1-1|few
CASRTGLPTEAFF
TGTGCCAGCAGGACAGGACTTCCCACTGAAGCTTTCTTT
>TRBD1|TRBV19|TRBJ1-1|.
CASSYRGATEAFF
TGTGCCAGTAGTTACAGGGGGGCCACTGAAGCTTTCTTT
>.|TRBV5-4|TRBJ2-7|.
CASSSEADSYEQYF
TGTGCCAGCAGCTCTGAGGCAGATTCCTACGAGCAGTACTTC
>.|TRBV5-1|TRBJ2-7|.
CASSLQGGRGPYEQYF
TGCGCCAGCAGCCTCCAGGGGGGGCGGGGACCCTACGAGCAGTACTTC
>TRBD1|TRBV5-1|TRBJ1-1|.
CASSLSPDRANTEAFF
TGCGCCAGCAGCTTGAGCCCCGACAGGGCGAACACTGAAGCTTTCTTT
>.|TRBV2|TRBJ2-2|.
CASSEARVSGELFF
TGTGCCAGCAGTGAAGCGCGGGTTTCCGGGGAGCTGTTTTTT
>TRBD1|TRBV14|TRBJ2-7|.
CASSQSSSGGQYF
TGTGCCAGCAGCCAAAGTTCCTCAGGGGGGCAGTACTTC
>.|TRBV19|TRBJ1-5|.
CASRGTLYSNQPQHF
TGTGCCAGTAGGGGGACACTTTATAGCAATCAGCCCCAGCATTTT
>.|TRBV4-1|TRBJ2-1|.
CASSQAHLSAYNEQFF
TGCGCCAGCAGCCAAGCCCACTTGTCGGCCTACAATGAGCAGTTCTTC
>TRBD1|TRBV2|TRBJ2-1|.
CASSARQGAYNEQFF
TGTGCCAGCAGTGCCAGACAGGGTGCCTACAATGAGCAGTTCTTC
>.|TRBV4-3|TRBJ1-4|.
CASSQGQAINEKLFF
TGCGCCAGCAGCCAAGGACAGGCTATCAATGAAAAACTGTTTTTT
>.|TRBV5-1|TRBJ2-3|.
CASLDELTDTQYF
TGCGCCAGCCTTGACGAACTGACAGATACGCAGTATTTT
>TRBD1|TRBV6-4|TRBJ1-1|once
CASSEGQGDTEAFF
TGTGCCAGCAGCGAAGGACAGGGGGACACTGAAGCTTTCTTT
>.|TRBV5-1|TRBJ2-7|.
CASSLGPFYEQYF
TGCGCCAGCAGCTTGGGACCCTTCTACGAGCAGTACTTC
>TRBD2|TRBV19|TRBJ2-1|.
CASSIVAGSYNEQFF
TGTGCCAGTAGTATAGTAGCGGGCAGTTACAATGAGCAGTTCTTC
>.|TRBV7-2|TRBJ1-1|.
CASSWRANTEAFF
TGTGCCAGCAGCTGGCGGGCGAACACTGAAGCTTTCTTT
>.|TRBV11-1|TRBJ2-7|.
CASSSRWANYEQYF
TGTGCCAGCAGCTCCCGGTGGGCGAACTACGAGCAGTACTTC
>TRBD1|TRBV2|TRBJ2-7|.
CASSAPGQGYAEQYF
TGTGCCAGCAGCGCTCCAGGACAGGGGTATGCCGAGCAGTACTTC
>.|TRBV28|TRBJ1-5|.
CASSLAGGTQPQHF
TGTGCCAGCAGTTTGGCTGGGGGGACTCAGCCCCAGCATTTT
>.|TRBV28|TRBJ1-1|.
CASSPTSGQNTEAFF
TGTGCCAGCAGTCCCACCTCGGGACAGAACACTGAAGCTTTCTTT
>TRBD1|TRBV6-4|TRBJ2-1|.
CASSLDRATGEQFF
TGTGCCAGCAGTTTAGACAGGGCCACCGGTGAGCAGTTCTTC
>.|TRBV6-1|TRBJ2-7|once
CASGRGLWYEQYF
TGTGCCAGCGGTAGGGGATTATGGTACGAGCAGTACTTC